This T cell receptor (beta chain) was captured by sequencing in a study of cytomegalovirus exposure and HLA in healthy donors (dated by TCRdb to about 2017). With respect to the entire study: An earlier analysis of about 530 of the donors reported approximately 260 Gb of sequence data and around 120 million unique TCR beta sequences obtained from about 179 million T cells. An early release that covered roughly 600 HLA-typed donors contained about 290 gigabases of sequencing data and 65 million to 100 million unique TCR sequences. The genetic ancestry cluster associated with self-reported Caucasian donors included over 65% of the roughly 400 genotyped donors. The study was designed to test whether signatures of past pathogen exposure could be identified by cataloging public T cell receptors. The study profiled the T cell repertoires of approximately 700 subjects by immunosequencing and related them to cytomegalovirus serostatus. Along with the roughly 710-subject first cohort, a separate validation cohort of over a hundred different subjects was used. To predict cytomegalovirus infection status, the study brought together high-throughput TCR immunosequencing, statistical association of individual TCRs with disease status, and machine learning. A later analysis re-analyzed previously published TCR beta repertoires from approximately 670 donors and added high-resolution HLA genotyping to study TCR occurrence patterns. The later analysis used no new phenotypic data to find candidate immune exposures, relying instead on TCR beta sequences and their occurrence across donors. In an earlier analysis of around 540 of the donors, high-throughput TCR beta sequencing was used to judge whether each TCR beta V gene segment behaved as functional or pseudogenic. Donor age, sex, ethnicity and CMV serostatus were compiled together with the repertoire data. In a later genetic analysis, genome-wide SNP genotypes for about 65% of the 666 donors were used, and that subset was treated as a discovery cohort. All discovery cohort repertoires had been generated on a single sequencing platform. Both class I and class II loci were covered by HLA typing, at four-digit resolution. The number of donors typed differed by locus, with 629-630 for A, B, C, DRB1 and DQB1, more than 500 for DQA1, nearly 610 for DPA1, and approximately 470 for DPB1. Several DR-DQ haplotypes were handled as single units for association and clustering because linkage in the cohort was strong. Among approximately 370 genotyped donors of the cohort, an average of roughly 230,000 unique TCR beta nucleotide sequences was sequenced per donor, of which 15% to 20% were non-productive.

The cohort comprised fewer than 750 healthy bone marrow donors. Cohort members were all nominally healthy when sampled, although unrecorded immune exposures were likely present. The donor was CMV seronegative and was included in the group of 352 seronegative cohort members. Each donor provided a peripheral blood sample, and peripheral blood mononuclear cells were used for TCR beta sequencing. The Qiagen DNeasy Blood Extraction Kit was used to extract genomic DNA from the blood cell samples. Library construction relied on the immunoSEQ multiplex PCR assay. For the multiplex PCR, a mixture combining 60 forward primers for TCR Vbeta segments and 13 reverse primers for TCR Jbeta segments was used. Amplification of the CDR3 region of rearranged TCR beta genes was performed with a multiplex PCR assay on genomic DNA. Amplified TCR beta libraries were sequenced as 87-base-pair reads on the Illumina HiSeq System. The paper's processing steps were these. In a later analysis, tens of millions of unique TCR beta chains were counted across the approximately 670 repertoires, and approximately 11 million of these chains were shared by at least two donors. To remove PCR and sequencing errors, raw reads were error-corrected and collapsed into unique sequences using a nearest-neighbor algorithm that merged closely related sequences. To assign V, D and J gene segments, CDR3 sequences were aligned to IMGT reference sequences. For a sequence to be retained, at least a six-nucleotide match to both a V gene segment and a J gene segment was required. Rearrangements were classified as productive when the CDR3 lacked stop codons and remained in frame with V and J, and all other rearrangements were classified as non-productive. Following IMGT convention, CDR3 was defined as the stretch from the second conserved V-encoded cysteine up to the conserved J-encoded phenylalanine. Sequences without an unambiguous match to a single V gene segment were excluded from the earlier analysis of about 630 of the donors. An earlier analysis of a few hundred of the donors called V segments functional above 56.7% productive rearrangements and segregating when the between-donor standard deviation exceeded 5%. To diagnose cytomegalovirus status from the catalog of TCR beta chain sequences, a statistical classification framework was built. V and J gene assignment, in a later analysis, came from comparing TCR nucleotide sequences with IMGT/GENE-DB human TR gene sequences. A later analysis assigned CDR3 sequences and most-parsimonious VDJ recombination scenarios with the TCRdist pipeline. In a later analysis, each TCR beta chain was defined by its CDR3 amino acid sequence together with its V-gene family, and reads lacking a unique V-gene family were excluded. To address suspected cross-contamination and a sequencing artifact, a later analysis removed a few hundred highly shared, low-generation-probability nucleotide sequences. For each public chain, a later analysis derived a clonal expansion index from normalized ranks of inferred template counts within each repertoire. In a later analysis, generation probabilities were computed with a VDJ recombination model fitted to out-of-frame rearrangements, and the resulting probabilities were checked against IGoR. In a later analysis, TCR-TCR, TCR-HLA and TCR-CMV co-occurrence was scored with hypergeometric tests, and a repertoire-size bias correction was applied to TCR pairs. A later analysis estimated false discovery rates by permuting HLA or CMV assignments 20 times. In a later analysis, co-occurring TCRs were grouped with DBSCAN, and TCRdist sequence similarity was added when clustering was performed within HLA-allele-positive subsets. Repertoires with fewer than 30,000 or more than 120,000 public chains were left out of co-occurrence clustering, as were several repertoires with anomalous nucleotide sharing. The clones in this table, taken by TCRdb from immuneACCESS, are in-frame only. Not every clone is retained; where verified, under half of the shortfall comes from an unresolved V gene, and the cause of the rest is unknown. That table furnishes V, J and clone size, whereas the DNA furnished D and trimming. Within this sample are 95,000 to 150,000 clones, with around 86% of them counted one time only. The biggest ten clones account for roughly 2.2% of the sample.

Per the germline V gene (reference sequence), GTSNPN is the CDR1 and SVGIG is the CDR2. The junction shows trimming of 1 base on V and 4 bases on J, plus 10 bases between the germline ends. Inclusive of the bounding cysteine and phenylalanine, the CDR3 is 13 residues long. The retained sequence is limited to the CDR3, 39 bases, with the frame set at the first base. What the research found in general, with its limitations: Three of the identified cytomegalovirus-associated TCR beta chains were confirmed in vitro to be specific for cytomegalovirus antigens. According to the authors, the approach could potentially be generalized to other disease states and immunological phenotypes. A later genetic analysis associated a missense DCLRE1C variant with V-gene and J-gene trimming of TCR beta chains, and an independent cohort replicated the association. According to a later genetic analysis, donors in an Asian-associated ancestry cluster had fewer N-insertions in productive TCRs than the approximately 690-donor mean. A total of 150 to 200 TCR beta chains were listed by the study as associated with cytomegalovirus. In an earlier analysis of 587 of the donors, most TCR beta V segments appeared in productive rearrangements about 87% or about 30% of the time, broadly matching IMGT annotations. Across donors, most TCR sequences were observed very rarely, whereas some public TCRs were present in many individuals. A later analysis reported that several top co-occurrence clusters appeared linked to parvovirus B19, influenza, CMV and Epstein-Barr virus. Because counts were too low, seventeen rarely observed V segments, including chromosome 9 orphons, were left out of the earlier analysis of a few hundred of the donors. Some IMGT-functional V segments, including TRBV6-2 and TRBV6-3, could not be told apart with the 87-base-pair reads, so those segments were excluded. Linkage disequilibrium might explain the correlated functional status among segregating V segments, but an unknown experimental factor could not be excluded. A later analysis found that TCR association rates varied across HLA loci, with DRB1 alleles showing the most associated TCRs and HLA-C alleles the fewest. Because some donors lacked HLA typing at each locus, the association tests relied only on the typed subset. The classifier was reported to diagnose cytomegalovirus status with high specificity and sensitivity in both the original and validation cohorts. Sequencing depth was assumed to be roughly uniform across donors in the presence/absence analyses, though that assumption may not hold. In this cohort, only TCR beta chains were sequenced, and detectable features were limited by the absence of alpha or paired-chain data. CMV serostatus was the only immune exposure information available for the cohort. Strong co-occurrence of HLA alleles, especially DR and DQ, made assigning TCR associations to individual alleles difficult. In a later analysis, HLA-associated TCR beta chains were found to be more clonally expanded and to have lower generation probabilities than equally common non-associated chains. A further reported finding was that TCR beta sequences accurately predicted the HLA-A and HLA-B alleles for most subjects in the first cohort. The sequencing pipeline was judged likely to have produced a cluster of highly shared sequence variants as a technical artifact. In a later analysis, 16,951 TCR beta sequences were associated with specific HLA alleles at a false discovery rate of 0.05. A later analysis found that most CMV-associated TCR beta chains appeared HLA-restricted, with HLA associations seemingly driven largely by CMV exposure.

This clone was seen only once. It lacks a known antigen. Per-base qualities were not stored, and no clone one base away is much larger. This receptor chain uses TRBV30 and TRBJ2-5, and possibly TRBD1, on 6 matching bases. This sequence originates from a woman aged 35 to 49 in good health and CMV-seronegative. Sequenced: PBMCs. The DNA is TGTGCCTGGAGTGGGGGCAGGGGAGAGACCCAGTACTTC. This encodes CAWSGGRGETQYF.